This TCR beta chain comes out of a study of CD8 T cells in ankylosing spondylitis. Study observations and caveats: The study looked at matched synovial fluid samples from ankylosing spondylitis patients. Disease-linked clones were reported to be significantly enriched there.

At least ten counts were recorded for this clonotype. Its target is unknown. Researchers built TCR beta libraries using quantitative 5'-RACE with molecular barcodes. MiXCR, applied by TCRdb to the 5' RACE reads, yields one record per CDR3 protein. The sample consists of approximately 24,000 distinct CDR3 sequences, 2.5% to 3% of them appearing once. Germline assignment: CDR1 SGDLS and CDR2 YYNGEE. Trimming removed 4 bases from V and 0 bases from J; junction bases left unmatched: 7. The CDR3 is made up of 16 amino acids. The sample taken for sequencing was blood, either unsorted or a sorted T cell fraction (not recorded which). The chain combines TRBV9 with TRBJ2-3; 8 nucleotides line up with TRBD2. This receptor was obtained from a female donor with ankylosing spondylitis or in good health (not recorded which). CDR3 sequence (DNA): TGTGCCAGCAGCAGGTCGGGAGGGCCGAGCACAGATACGCAGTATTTT. This sequence encodes CASSRSGGPSTDTQYF. Full variable domain (remainder filled in from reference TRBV9 and TRBJ2-3): DSGVTQTPKHLITATGQRVTLRCSPRSGDLSVYWYQQSLDQGLQFLIQYYNGEERAKGNILERFSAQQFPDLHSELNLSSLELGDSALYFCASSRSGGPSTDTQYFGPGTRLTVL.